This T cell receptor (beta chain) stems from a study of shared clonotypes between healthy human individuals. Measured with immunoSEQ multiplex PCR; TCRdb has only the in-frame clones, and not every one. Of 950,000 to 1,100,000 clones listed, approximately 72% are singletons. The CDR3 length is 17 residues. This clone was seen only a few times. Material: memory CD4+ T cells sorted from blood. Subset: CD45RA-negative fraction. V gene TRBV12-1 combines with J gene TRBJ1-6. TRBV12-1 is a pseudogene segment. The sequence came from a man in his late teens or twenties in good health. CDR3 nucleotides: TGTGCCAGCAGCTTTGGTTGTGGGGGGGAAAATAATTCACCCCTCCACTTT. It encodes CASSFGCGGENNSPLHF.